The subject of this entry is one T cell receptor beta chain. Its antigen is not known. This sample is part of a study of cytotoxic CD8 clonotypes in ibrutinib-treated CLL. Study as a whole: After a median roughly twelve months on treatment (6 to 36), response samples were drawn. Findings of the study overall: On treatment, the uncommon public clonotypes contracted or remained stable. In comparison with age-matched healthy donors, baseline clonality was higher and tracked circulating CD8+ T-cell counts.

CDR1 SQVTM and CDR2 ANQGSEA come from the germline V gene. V lost 7 bases, J lost 0 bases, and 6 bases stayed unmatched. The CDR3 is made up of 15 amino acids. The TCR beta libraries used about 2 micrograms of genomic DNA that came from cryopreserved PBMCs. Assay used: immunoSEQ multiplex PCR; TCRdb lists only in-frame clones, some missing. Among 150,000 to 200,000 clones listed, approximately 90% were seen once. This clonotype was obtained from a human donor with chronic lymphocytic leukemia. The material sequenced was PBMCs, taken at disease progression, from a patient treated with ibrutinib. The genes are TRBV29-1 and TRBJ2-7, with TRBD2 matching 13 bases. The CDR3 sequence is CSGRTSGSNSYEQYF. The DNA for the CDR3 is TGCAGCGGTAGGACTAGCGGGAGTAACTCCTACGAGCAGTACTTC.